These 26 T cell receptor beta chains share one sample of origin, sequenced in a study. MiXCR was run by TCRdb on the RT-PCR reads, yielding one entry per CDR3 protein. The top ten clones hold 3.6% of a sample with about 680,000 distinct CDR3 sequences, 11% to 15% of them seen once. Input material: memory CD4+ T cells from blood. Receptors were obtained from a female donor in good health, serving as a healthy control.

The CDR3 DNA reads as TGCAGTGCTAGACACGGGACTAGCGGGAGGACCGAACAGTTCTTC. It codes for CSARHGTSGRTEQFF. V is TRBV20-1 and J is TRBJ2-1; TRBD2 agrees at 15 bases. CDR3 length: 15 amino acids. Unmatched junction bases numbered 9, after V lost 2 bases and J lost 13 bases. Per the germline V gene, CDR1 is DFQATT and CDR2 is SNEGSKA (reference sequence).

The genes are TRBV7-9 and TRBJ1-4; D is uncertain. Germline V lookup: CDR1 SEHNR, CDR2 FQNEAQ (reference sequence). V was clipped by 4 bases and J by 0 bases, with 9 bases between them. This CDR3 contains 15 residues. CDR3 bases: TGTGCCAGCAGCTCGCCAATACCAACTAATGAAAAACTGTTTTTT. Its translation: CASSSPIPTNEKLFF.

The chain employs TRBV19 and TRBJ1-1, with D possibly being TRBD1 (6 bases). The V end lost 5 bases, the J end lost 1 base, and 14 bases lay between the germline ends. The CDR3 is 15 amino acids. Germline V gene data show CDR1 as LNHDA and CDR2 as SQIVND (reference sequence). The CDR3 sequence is CASSGDTIENTEAFF. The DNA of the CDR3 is TGTGCCAGTAGTGGGGACACTATCGAGAACACTGAAGCTTTCTTT.

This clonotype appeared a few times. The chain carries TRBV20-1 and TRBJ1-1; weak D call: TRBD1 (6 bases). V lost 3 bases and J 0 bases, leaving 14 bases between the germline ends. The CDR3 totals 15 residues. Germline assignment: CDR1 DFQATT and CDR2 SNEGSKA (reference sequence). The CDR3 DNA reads TGCAGTGCTAGGAGGGGGGGGAGTATGAACACTGAAGCTTTCTTT. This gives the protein CSARRGGSMNTEAFF.

CDR3 in DNA: TGTGCCAGCAGCCAACGGGAGGCCCAGTACTTC. Encoded protein: CASSQREAQYF. This sequence joins TRBV3-1 and TRBJ2-5; 7 bases match TRBD2. The ends lost 2 bases at V and 9 bases at J; junction bases unmatched: 0. Germline CDR1 is LGHDT and CDR2 is YNNKEL (reference sequence). The CDR3 totals 11 residues.

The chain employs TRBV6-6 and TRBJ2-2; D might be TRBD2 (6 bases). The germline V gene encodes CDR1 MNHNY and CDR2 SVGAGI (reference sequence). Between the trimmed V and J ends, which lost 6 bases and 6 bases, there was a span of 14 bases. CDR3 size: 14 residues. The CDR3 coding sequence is TGTGCCAGCAGCCAAGCCGGGGGTTCCGGGGAGCTGTTTTTT. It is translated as CASSQAGGSGELFF.

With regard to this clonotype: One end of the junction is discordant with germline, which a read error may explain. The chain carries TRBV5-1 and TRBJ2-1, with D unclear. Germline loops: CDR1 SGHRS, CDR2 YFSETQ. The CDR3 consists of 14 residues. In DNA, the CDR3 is TGCTCCAGCAGCTTGGGCGAACCCTACAATGAGCAGTTCTTC. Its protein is CSSSLGEPYNEQFF.

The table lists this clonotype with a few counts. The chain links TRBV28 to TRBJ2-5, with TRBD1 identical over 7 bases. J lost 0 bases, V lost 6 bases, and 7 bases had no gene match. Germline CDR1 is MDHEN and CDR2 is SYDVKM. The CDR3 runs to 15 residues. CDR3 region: CASSRLTGNQETQYF. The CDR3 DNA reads TGTGCCAGCAGCCGTCTGACAGGGAACCAAGAGACCCAGTACTTC.

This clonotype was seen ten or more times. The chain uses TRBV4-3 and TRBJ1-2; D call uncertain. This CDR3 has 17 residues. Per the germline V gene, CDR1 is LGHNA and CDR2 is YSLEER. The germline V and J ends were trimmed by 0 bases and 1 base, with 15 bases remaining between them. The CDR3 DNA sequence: TGCGCCAGCAGCCAAGACGTGCCGCGGCATTTTAACTATGGCTACACCTTC. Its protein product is CASSQDVPRHFNYGYTF.

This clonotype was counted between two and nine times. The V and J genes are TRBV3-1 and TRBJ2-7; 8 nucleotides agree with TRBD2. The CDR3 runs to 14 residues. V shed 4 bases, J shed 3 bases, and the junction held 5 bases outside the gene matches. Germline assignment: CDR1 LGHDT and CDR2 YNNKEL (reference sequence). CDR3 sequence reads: CASSPREGRYEQYF. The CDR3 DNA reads TGTGCCAGCAGCCCCCGGGAGGGCCGCTACGAGCAGTACTTC.

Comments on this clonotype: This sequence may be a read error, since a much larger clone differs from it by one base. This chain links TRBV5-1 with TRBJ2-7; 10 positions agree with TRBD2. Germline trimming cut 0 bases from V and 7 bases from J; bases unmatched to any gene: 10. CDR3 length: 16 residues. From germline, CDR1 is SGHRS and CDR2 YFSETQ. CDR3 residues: CASSLAPTSGNNEQYF. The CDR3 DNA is TGCGCCAGCAGCTTGGCCCCAACTAGCGGGAACAATGAGCAGTACTTC.

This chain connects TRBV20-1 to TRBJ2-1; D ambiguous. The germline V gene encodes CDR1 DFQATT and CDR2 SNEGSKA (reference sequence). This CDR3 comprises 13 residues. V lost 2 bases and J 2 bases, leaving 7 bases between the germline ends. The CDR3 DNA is TGCAGTGCTAGACCTTCTACCTACAATGAGCAGTTCTTC. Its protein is CSARPSTYNEQFF.

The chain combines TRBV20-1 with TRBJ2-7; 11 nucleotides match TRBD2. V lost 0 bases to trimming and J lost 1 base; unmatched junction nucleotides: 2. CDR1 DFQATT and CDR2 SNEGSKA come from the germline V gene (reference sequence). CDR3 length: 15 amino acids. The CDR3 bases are TGCAGTGCTAGAGAGGGACTAGCGGAGTCCTACGAGCAGTACTTC. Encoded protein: CSAREGLAESYEQYF.

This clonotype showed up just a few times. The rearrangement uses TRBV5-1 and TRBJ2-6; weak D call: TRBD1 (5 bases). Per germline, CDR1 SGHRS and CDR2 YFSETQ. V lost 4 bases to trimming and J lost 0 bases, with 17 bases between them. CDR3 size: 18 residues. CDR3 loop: CASSEGHSLRSGANVLTF. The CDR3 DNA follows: TGCGCCAGCAGCGAAGGACACTCCCTACGCTCTGGGGCCAACGTCCTGACTTTC.

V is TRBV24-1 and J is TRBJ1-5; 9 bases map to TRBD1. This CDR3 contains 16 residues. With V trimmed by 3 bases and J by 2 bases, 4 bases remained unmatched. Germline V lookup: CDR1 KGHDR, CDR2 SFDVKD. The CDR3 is CATSDGGQGRNQPQHF. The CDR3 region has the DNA TGTGCCACCAGTGATGGGGGACAGGGTCGCAATCAGCCCCAGCATTTT.

The CDR3 loop reads CSARDPQGKETQYF. CDR3 nucleotides: TGCAGTGCTAGAGATCCCCAGGGGAAAGAGACCCAGTACTTC. This chain joins TRBV20-1 and TRBJ2-5, with a weak D call TRBD1 (6 bases). CDR1 and CDR2 (germline): DFQATT, SNEGSKA (reference sequence). CDR3 length: 14 residues. The V end was cut by 0 bases, the J end by 3 bases, with 11 bases between.

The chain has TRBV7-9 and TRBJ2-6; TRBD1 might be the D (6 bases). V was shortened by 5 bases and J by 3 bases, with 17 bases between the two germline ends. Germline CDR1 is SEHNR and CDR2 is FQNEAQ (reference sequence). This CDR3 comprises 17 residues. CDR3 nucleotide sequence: TGTGCCAGCAGCCCACATCAGGGGTCAGGTGGGGCCAACGTCCTGACTTTC. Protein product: CASSPHQGSGGANVLTF.

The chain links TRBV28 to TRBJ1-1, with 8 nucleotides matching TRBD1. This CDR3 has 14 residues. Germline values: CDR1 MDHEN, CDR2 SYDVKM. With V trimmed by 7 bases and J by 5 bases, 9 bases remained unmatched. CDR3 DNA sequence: TGTGCCAGCATAAGTCCGGGACAGGTAACTGAAGCTTTCTTT. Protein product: CASISPGQVTEAFF.

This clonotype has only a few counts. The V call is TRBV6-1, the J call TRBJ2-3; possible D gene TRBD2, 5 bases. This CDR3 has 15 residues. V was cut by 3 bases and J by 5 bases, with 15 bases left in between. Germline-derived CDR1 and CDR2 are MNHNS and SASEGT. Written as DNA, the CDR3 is TGTGCCAGCAGTGACATGGGCGAGGGCGGAGATACGCAGTATTTT. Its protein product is CASSDMGEGGDTQYF.

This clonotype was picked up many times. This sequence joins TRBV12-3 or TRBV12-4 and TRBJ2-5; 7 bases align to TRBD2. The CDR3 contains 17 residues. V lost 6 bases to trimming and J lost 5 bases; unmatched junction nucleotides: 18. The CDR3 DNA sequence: TGTGCCAGCAGCTTCTATGGGGACCCCGTGCGGGAGGAGACCCAGTACTTC. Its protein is CASSFYGDPVREETQYF.

The CDR3 spells CASSYNTGSYNEQFF. CDR3 nucleotide sequence: TGTGCCAGCAGTTACAATACGGGGAGCTACAATGAGCAGTTCTTC. The chain carries TRBV6-2 or TRBV6-3 and TRBJ2-1, with a tentative D call TRBD2 (5 bases). Between the trimmed V and J ends, which lost 2 bases and 3 bases, there was a span of 11 bases. The CDR3 runs to 15 residues. Looked up from germline, CDR1 is MNHEY and CDR2 is SVGEGT.

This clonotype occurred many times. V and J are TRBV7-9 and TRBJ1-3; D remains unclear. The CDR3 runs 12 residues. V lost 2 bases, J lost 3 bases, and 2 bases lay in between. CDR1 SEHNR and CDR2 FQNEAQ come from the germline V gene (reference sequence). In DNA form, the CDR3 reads TGTGCCAGCAGCTTATATGGAAACACCATATATTTT. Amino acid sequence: CASSLYGNTIYF.

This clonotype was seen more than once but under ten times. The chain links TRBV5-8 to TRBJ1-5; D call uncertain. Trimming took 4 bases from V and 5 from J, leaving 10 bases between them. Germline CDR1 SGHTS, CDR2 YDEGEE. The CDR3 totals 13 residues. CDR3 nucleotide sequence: TGTGCCAGCAGCGAACAAAGGGATCAGCCCCAGCATTTT. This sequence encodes CASSEQRDQPQHF.

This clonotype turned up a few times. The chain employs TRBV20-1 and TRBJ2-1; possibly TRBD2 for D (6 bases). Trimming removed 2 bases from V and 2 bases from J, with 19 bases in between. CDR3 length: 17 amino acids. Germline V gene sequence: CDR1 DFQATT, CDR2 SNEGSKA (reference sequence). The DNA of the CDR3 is TGCAGTGCTAGACCCTCGCCGGGAGTGGGCACCTACAATGAGCAGTTCTTC. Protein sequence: CSARPSPGVGTYNEQFF.

CDR3 in amino acids: CASSLDNSREQYF. The CDR3 DNA reads TGTGCCAGCAGTTTAGACAACTCCCGCGAGCAGTACTTC. The genes are TRBV2 and TRBJ2-7; unclear D gene. This CDR3 comprises 13 residues. V shed 5 bases and J shed 6 bases, with 14 bases lying between them. CDR1 is SNHLY, CDR2 FYNNEI, per germline.

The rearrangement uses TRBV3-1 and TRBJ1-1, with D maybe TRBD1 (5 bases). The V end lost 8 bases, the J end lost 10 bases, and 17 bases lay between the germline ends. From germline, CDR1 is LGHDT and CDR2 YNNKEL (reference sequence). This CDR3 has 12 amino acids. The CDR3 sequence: CASFPGRGGAFF. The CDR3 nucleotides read TGTGCCAGCTTTCCGGGGCGGGGAGGAGCTTTCTTT.